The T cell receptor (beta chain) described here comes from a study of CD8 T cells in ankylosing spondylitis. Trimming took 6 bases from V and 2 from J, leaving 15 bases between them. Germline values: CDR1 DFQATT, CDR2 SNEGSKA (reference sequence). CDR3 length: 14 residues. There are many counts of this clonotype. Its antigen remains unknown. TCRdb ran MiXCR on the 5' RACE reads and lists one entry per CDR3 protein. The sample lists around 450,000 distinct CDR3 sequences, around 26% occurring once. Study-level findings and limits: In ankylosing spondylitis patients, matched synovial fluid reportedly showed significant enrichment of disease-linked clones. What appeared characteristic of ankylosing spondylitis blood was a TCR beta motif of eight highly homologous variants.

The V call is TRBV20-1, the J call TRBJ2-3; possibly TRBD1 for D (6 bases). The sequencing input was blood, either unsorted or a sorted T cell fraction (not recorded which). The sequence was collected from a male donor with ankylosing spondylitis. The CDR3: CSAVMQGPTDTQYF. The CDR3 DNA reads TGCAGTGCCGTAATGCAGGGGCCCACAGATACGCAGTATTTT.